This TCR beta chain came from a study of shared clonotypes between healthy human individuals. This CDR3 is built from 15 residues. The J segment lost 3 bases and the V segment lost 3 bases, leaving 6 bases of the junction unmatched. Germline values: CDR1 SGDLS, CDR2 YYNGEE. This table comes from immunoSEQ multiplex PCR, and its TCRdb copy is limited to in-frame clones, with some not included. This sample has roughly 2.5 million clones, with more than 80% found just once. This clone was seen only once. The V gene is TRBV9, the J gene TRBJ2-7; 10 positions match TRBD2. The material sequenced was naive CD4+ T cells sorted from blood. Subset indicated: CD45RA+ positively selected. This TCR derives from a man aged 18 to 30 in good health. CDR3 in DNA: TGTGCCAGCAGCGGTAGCGGGGGGAATATCTACGAGCAGTACTTC. It is translated as CASSGSGGNIYEQYF.